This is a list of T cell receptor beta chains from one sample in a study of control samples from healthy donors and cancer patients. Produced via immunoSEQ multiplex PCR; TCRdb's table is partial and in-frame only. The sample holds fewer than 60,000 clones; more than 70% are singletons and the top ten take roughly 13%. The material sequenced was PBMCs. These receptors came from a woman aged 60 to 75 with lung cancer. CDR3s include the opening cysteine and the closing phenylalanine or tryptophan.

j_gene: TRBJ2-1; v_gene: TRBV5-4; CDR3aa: CASSLKRGGGEQFF
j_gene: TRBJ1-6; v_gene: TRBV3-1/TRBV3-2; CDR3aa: CASSQRRQGVSPLHF
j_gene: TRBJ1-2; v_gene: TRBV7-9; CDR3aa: CASSSGQGSLDGYTF
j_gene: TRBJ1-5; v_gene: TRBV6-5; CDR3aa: CASSYSFGDQPQHF
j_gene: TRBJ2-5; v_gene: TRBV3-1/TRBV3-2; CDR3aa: CASSLQGGEETQYF
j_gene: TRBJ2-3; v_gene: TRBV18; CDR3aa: CASSPRRLAESTDTQYF
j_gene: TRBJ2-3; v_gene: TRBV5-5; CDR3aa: CASSPAEVERDTQYF
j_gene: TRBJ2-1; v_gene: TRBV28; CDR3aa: CASSSSRQARSYNEQFF
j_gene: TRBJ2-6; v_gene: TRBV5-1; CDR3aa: CASSSDGTAGANVLTF
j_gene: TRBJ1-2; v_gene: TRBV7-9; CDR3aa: CASSFSGALGGYTF
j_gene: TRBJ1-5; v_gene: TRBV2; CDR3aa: CASNRAQGEPQHF
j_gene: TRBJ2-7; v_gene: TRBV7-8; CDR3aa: CASSLAGRDRHSYEQYF
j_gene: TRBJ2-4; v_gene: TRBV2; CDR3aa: CASSTENIQYF
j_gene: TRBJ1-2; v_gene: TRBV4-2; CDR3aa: CASSQDQRQFNYGYTF
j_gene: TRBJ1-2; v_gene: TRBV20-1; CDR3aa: CSASFRGLSYGYTF
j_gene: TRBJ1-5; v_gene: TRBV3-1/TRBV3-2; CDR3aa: CASSQEGQPQHF
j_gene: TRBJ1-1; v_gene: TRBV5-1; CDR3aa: CASSLAPPGGREAFF
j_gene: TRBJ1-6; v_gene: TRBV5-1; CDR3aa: CASSSRSGQGAAPLHF
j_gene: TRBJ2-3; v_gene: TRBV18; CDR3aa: CASSPLGTDTQYF
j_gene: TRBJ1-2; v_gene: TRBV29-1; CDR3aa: CSVEAFDQPANYGYTF
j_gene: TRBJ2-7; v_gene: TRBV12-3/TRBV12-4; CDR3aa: CASSFPGIHEQYF
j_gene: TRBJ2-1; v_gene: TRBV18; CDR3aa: CASSPPRQGFYNEQFF
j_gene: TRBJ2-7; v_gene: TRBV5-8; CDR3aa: CASSRSTLYEQYF
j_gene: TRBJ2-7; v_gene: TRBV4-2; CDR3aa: CASSQAPLDYEQYF
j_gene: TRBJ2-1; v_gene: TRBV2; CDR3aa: CASSASSGAGYNEQFF
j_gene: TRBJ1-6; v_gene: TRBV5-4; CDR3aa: CASRIGEQGGQDSPLHF
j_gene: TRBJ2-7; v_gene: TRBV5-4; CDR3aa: CASSLAGGHYEQYF